This T cell receptor beta chain originates from a study of identical twins. This clonotype appeared a few times. The antigen remains undetermined. Template switching created a universal primer site, and the cDNA included unique molecular identifiers. TCRdb called the 5' RACE reads again in MiXCR, with one record for every CDR3 protein. The table lists about 450,000 distinct CDR3 sequences, about 18% of them singletons. V dropped 1 base and J dropped 4; count of bases not matched to a gene: 2. Germline loops: CDR1 SGHVS, CDR2 FQNEAQ. The CDR3 runs 15 residues. General study results and limits: Cord blood's abundant beta clonotypes had fewer insertions, unlike memory repertoires. Models underpredicted monozygotic twin sharing of out-of-frame TCR alpha.

The rearrangement joins TRBV7-8 to TRBJ2-2; TRBD2 matches at 8 bases. This TCR was recovered from a man in his fifties in good health. Specimen: naive T cells sorted from blood. Written as DNA, the CDR3 is TGTGCCAGCAGCTTAGTTAGCGGGACCACCGGGGAGCTGTTTTTT. Translating gives CASSLVSGTTGELFF.